These 6 T cell receptor beta chains were all obtained from the same sample, sequenced in a study of Ad26.COV2.S vaccination and SARS-CoV-2 variants. The treatment is: 15 to 20 received Ad26.COV2.S at low or high dose, single or two shots; about 5 received placebo; per-sample allocation not given. Samples were taken on day 63 after the first vaccine or placebo injection. Here immunoSEQ multiplex PCR was the method, and the copy in TCRdb shows in-frame clones only, minus some. In the table there are 200,000 to 250,000 clones, approximately 87% of which are singletons. Here the sequenced sample was peripheral blood, taken in a trial of Ad26.COV2.S vaccine versus placebo. These receptors all stem from a person aged 18-60 years who received the Ad26.COV2.S COVID-19 vaccine or a placebo.

As regards this clone: This specimen includes other DNA sequences encoding the same CDR3. CDR3 loop: CASSPRGTYEQYF. The CDR3 DNA sequence: TGTGCCAGCTCACCGCGGGGAACCTACGAGCAGTACTTC. The rearrangement uses TRBV18 and TRBJ2-7; TRBD2 might be the D (6 bases). Trimming shortened V by 3 bases and J by 2 bases, and 8 bases separated the two germline ends. CDR1 and CDR2 from the germline V gene are KGHSH and LQKENI. The CDR3 runs to 13 residues.

V usage is TRBV2 and J usage is TRBJ1-2, with 12 bases aligning to TRBD1. J was trimmed by 7 bases and V by 5 bases; bases with no gene match: 5. The germline V gene encodes CDR1 SNHLY and CDR2 FYNNEI. The CDR3 contains 14 residues. CDR3 DNA sequence: TGTGCCAGCAGTCAGGGACAGGGGGCAGGTGGCTACACCTTC. This translates into CASSQGQGAGGYTF.

The V call is TRBV6-5, the J call TRBJ1-4; D remains ambiguous. The V end was cut by 2 bases, the J end by 2 bases, with 12 bases between. The germline gives CDR1 MNHEY, CDR2 SVGAGI. CDR3 size: 16 residues. CDR3 protein: CASSYGIWGTNEKLFF. CDR3 nucleotides: TGTGCCAGCAGTTACGGAATTTGGGGTACTAATGAAAAACTGTTTTTT.

This chain connects TRBV6-6 to TRBJ1-1; possibly TRBD1 for D (6 bases). Germline CDR1 reads MNHNY; CDR2 reads SVGAGI (reference sequence). The CDR3 extends over 20 amino acids. V lost 5 bases and J 6 bases, leaving 34 bases between the germline ends. The CDR3 DNA is TGTGCCAGCAGTCCTCGAACAAACCGGGACACGAGGAGAAGTCAGGCTGAAGCTTTCTTT. It is translated as CASSPRTNRDTRRSQAEAFF.

The chain joins TRBV9 to TRBJ1-4, with D unresolved. V was shortened by 4 bases and J by 0 bases, with 13 bases between the two germline ends. This CDR3 comprises 16 residues. Germline CDR1 and CDR2: SGDLS and YYNGEE. The CDR3 sequence is CASSFSGGATNEKLFF. For the CDR3, the DNA is TGTGCCAGCAGCTTTTCCGGCGGTGCAACTAATGAAAAACTGTTTTTT.

The chain employs TRBV7-2 and TRBJ2-7; TRBD2 aligns across 8 bases. This CDR3 region has 15 residues. Per germline, CDR1 SGHTA and CDR2 FQGNSA. With V trimmed by 4 bases and J by 4 bases, 9 bases remained unmatched. The CDR3 DNA is TGTGCCAGCAGCTCAGGAGCGGGAGTATATTACGAGCAGTACTTC. Amino acids: CASSSGAGVYYEQYF.